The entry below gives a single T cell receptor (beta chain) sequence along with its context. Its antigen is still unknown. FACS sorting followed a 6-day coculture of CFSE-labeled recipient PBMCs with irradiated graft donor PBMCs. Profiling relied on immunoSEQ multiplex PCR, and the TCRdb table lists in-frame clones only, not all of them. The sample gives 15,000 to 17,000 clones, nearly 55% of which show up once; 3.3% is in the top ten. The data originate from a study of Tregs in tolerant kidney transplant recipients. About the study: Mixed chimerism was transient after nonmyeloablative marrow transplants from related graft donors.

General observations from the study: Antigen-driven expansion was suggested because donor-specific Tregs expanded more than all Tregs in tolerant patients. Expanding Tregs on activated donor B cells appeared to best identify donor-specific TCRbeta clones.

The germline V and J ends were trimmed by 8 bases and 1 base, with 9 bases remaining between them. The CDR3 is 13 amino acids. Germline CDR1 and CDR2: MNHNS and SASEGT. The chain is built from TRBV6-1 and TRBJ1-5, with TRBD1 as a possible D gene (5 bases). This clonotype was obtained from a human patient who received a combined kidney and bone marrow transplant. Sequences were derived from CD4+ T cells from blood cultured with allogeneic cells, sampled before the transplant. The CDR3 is CASLRQSNQPQHF. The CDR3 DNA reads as TGTGCCAGCCTTAGACAGAGCAATCAGCCCCAGCATTTT.